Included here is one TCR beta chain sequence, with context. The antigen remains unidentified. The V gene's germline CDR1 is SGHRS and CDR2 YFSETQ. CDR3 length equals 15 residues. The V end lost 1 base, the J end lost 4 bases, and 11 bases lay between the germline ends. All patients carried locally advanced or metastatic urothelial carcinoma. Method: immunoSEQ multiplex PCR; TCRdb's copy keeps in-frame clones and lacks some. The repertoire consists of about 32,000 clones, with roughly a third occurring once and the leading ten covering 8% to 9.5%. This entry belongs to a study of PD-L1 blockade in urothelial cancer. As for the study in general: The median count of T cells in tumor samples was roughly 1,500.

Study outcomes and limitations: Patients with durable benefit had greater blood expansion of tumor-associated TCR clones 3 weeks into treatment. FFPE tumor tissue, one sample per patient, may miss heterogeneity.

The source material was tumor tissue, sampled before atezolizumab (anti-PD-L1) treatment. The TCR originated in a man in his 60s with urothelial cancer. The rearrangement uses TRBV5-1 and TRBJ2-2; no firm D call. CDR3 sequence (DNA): TGCGCCAGCAGCTTGCCGGGTCTAGGCACCGGGGAGCTGTTTTTT. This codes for CASSLPGLGTGELFF.